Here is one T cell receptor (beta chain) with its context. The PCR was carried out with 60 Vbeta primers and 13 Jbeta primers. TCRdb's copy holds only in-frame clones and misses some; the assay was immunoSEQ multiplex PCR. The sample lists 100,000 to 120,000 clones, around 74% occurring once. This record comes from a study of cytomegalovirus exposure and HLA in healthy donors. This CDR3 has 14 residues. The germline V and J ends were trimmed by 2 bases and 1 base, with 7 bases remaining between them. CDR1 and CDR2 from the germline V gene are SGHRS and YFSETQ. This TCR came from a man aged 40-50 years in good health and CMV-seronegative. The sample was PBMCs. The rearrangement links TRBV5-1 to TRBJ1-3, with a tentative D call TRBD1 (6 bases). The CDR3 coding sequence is TGCGCCAGCAGCTTCCAGGGGTCTGGAAACACCATATATTTT. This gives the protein CASSFQGSGNTIYF. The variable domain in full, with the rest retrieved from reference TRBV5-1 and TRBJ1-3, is KAGVTQTPRYLIKTRGQQVTLSCSPISGHRSVSWYQQTPGQGLQFLFEYFSETQRNKGNFPGRFSGRQFSNSRSEMNVSTLELGDSALYLCASSFQGSGNTIYFGEGSWLTVV.